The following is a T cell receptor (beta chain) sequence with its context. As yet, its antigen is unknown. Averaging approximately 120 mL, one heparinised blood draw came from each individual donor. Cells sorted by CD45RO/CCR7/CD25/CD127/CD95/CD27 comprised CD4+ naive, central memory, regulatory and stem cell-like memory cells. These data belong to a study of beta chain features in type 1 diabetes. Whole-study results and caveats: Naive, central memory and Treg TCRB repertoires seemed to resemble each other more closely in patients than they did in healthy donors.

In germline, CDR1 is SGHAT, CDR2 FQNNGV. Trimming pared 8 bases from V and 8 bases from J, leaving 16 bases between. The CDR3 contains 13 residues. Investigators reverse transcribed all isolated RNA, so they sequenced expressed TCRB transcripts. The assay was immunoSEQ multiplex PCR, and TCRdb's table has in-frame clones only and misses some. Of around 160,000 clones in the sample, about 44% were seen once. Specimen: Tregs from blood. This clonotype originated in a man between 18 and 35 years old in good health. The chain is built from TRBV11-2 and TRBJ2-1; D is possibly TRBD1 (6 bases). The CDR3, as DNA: TGTGCCAGCGGTAACAGGGTCTTAGATGAGCAGTTCTTC. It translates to CASGNRVLDEQFF.